This TCR beta chain was documented in a study of T cell repertoires and HLA-DP antigens. About the study: CD4+ T cells were cocultured with HeLa cells expressing HLA-DP. Alloantigens: one with one groove difference and one with under 11 differences versus self.

The PCR primers covered 54 TRBV and 13 TRBJ segments. Pre-culture CD4+ samples were sequenced deeply, targeting more than 150,000 T cell genomes. Generated by immunoSEQ multiplex PCR, the TCRdb table keeps only in-frame clones and is missing some. The table lists about 73,000 clones, roughly 75% of them singletons. With regard to this clone: Antigen unknown.

Germline CDR1 reads SGHTA; CDR2 reads FQGNSA. Trimming left V 3 bases short and J 4 bases short, with 12 bases between. The CDR3 loop spans 14 amino acids. The sequencing input was CD4+ T cells from PBMCs. This receptor was taken from a man aged 55-75 years in good health and CMV-seronegative. V gene TRBV7-2 combines with J gene TRBJ1-1, with D possibly being TRBD1 (6 bases). The DNA for the CDR3 is TGTGCCAGCAGCTTTACAGGGATGTCCACTGAAGCTTTCTTT. This encodes CASSFTGMSTEAFF.